This T cell receptor beta chain was sequenced during a study of shared clonotypes between healthy human individuals. Study findings and constraints: Estimated clonotype richness was generally higher in naive than memory subsets. Clonotypes shared by all four donors outscored non-shared clonotypes in generation probability.

Turning to this clone: What it recognizes is unknown.

As processed by the authors: Filtering was not the same, since immunoSEQ gave junction-only sequences without quality scores. Clones were sequenced by immunoSEQ multiplex PCR, and TCRdb holds only the in-frame ones, with some missing. V, J and clone size are taken as reported in that table, and D and trimming were inferred from the DNA itself. This repertoire shows over a million clones, roughly 96% found once; its top ten account for roughly 1.2%. Trimming removed 2 bases from V and 2 bases from J, with 12 bases in between. The germline gives CDR1 SGHRS, CDR2 YFSETQ. The CDR3 consists of 15 residues.

The gene calls are TRBV5-1 and TRBJ2-3; D may be TRBD2 (5 bases). The sequence was collected from a man aged 25 to 45 in good health. Input material: naive CD4+ T cells sorted from blood. This sample's subset: CD45RA+ positively selected. CDR3 loop: CASSFVRADTDTQYF. Here the CDR3 DNA reads TGCGCCAGCAGCTTTGTACGAGCGGACACAGATACGCAGTATTTT.